This is a list of T cell receptor beta chains from one sample in a study of HIV-infected children after antiretroviral therapy interruption. TCRdb re-analysed the 3' RACE reads in MiXCR, keeping a single row per CDR3 protein. Of about 40,000 distinct CDR3 sequences listed, about 7% are singletons. Sequenced material: CD45RA+ CD4+ T cells from PBMCs, pooled from several time points, taken from a donor given antiretroviral therapy, either interrupted or continuous. These TCRs come from a pool of human donors with HIV. Both conserved end residues are part of each CDR3. The D gene is left open where the match is weak. Clone size appears in some rows only: once, few, many, or a class for an expanded clone.

D gene,J gene,V gene,clone size,CDR3 protein,CDR3 DNA
TRBD1,TRBJ1-2,TRBV7-2,-,CASSLVQGARTF,TGTGCCAGCAGCTTAGTACAGGGGGCACGGACCTTC
-,TRBJ1-2,TRBV12-3/TRBV12-4,many,CASSPDRSYGYTF,TGTGCCAGCAGCCCGGACCGAAGCTATGGCTACACCTTC
-,TRBJ2-3,TRBV11-3,medium-sized,CASTLREYTDTQYF,TGTGCCAGCACTTTGAGGGAGTACACAGATACGCAGTATTTT
-,TRBJ1-2,TRBV28,-,CASRSTAYGYTF,TGTGCCAGCAGGTCGACAGCTTATGGCTACACCTTC
-,TRBJ2-5,TRBV30,many,CAWRGLGGSQDTQYF,TGTGCCTGGAGGGGACTGGGGGGAAGCCAAGACACCCAGTACTTT
TRBD1,TRBJ2-6,TRBV2,many,CAKGQSGANVLTF,TGTGCCAAGGGACAGTCTGGGGCCAACGTCCTGACTTTC
-,TRBJ2-7,TRBV20-1,-,CSAPSWTGEQYF,TGCAGTGCTCCATCGTGGACGGGCGAGCAGTACTTC
-,TRBJ2-1,TRBV6-6,many,CASSWDWGNYAEQFF,TGTGCCAGCAGTTGGGACTGGGGGAACTATGCTGAGCAGTTCTTC
-,TRBJ1-6,TRBV23-1,many,CASSQSGDCRSSYNSPLHF,TGCGCCAGCAGTCAATCGGGGGACTGCCGGAGCTCCTATAATTCACCCCTCCACTTT
-,TRBJ1-1,TRBV7-2,many,CASSEGGRGAFF,TGTGCCAGCAGCGAAGGGGGGAGGGGAGCTTTCTTT
-,TRBJ1-1,TRBV3-1,many,CASSQVRNTEAFF,TGTGCCAGCAGCCAAGTCAGGAACACTGAAGCTTTCTTT
-,TRBJ1-5,TRBV12-3/TRBV12-4,many,CASSFGRGPQHF,TGTGCCAGCAGTTTCGGACGTGGGCCCCAGCATTTT
-,TRBJ2-3,TRBV5-1,-,CASSLSPTGRTDTQYF,TGCGCCAGCAGCCTATCCCCCACGGGACGCACAGATACGCAGTATTTT
-,TRBJ2-7,TRBV23-1,few,CASSLVRPHYEQYF,TGCGCCAGCAGCCTGGTGCGCCCCCACTACGAGCAGTACTTC
TRBD2,TRBJ2-5,TRBV28,once,CASSYPGLAGTETQYF,TGTGCCAGCAGTTATCCGGGACTAGCGGGAACCGAGACCCAGTACTTC
-,TRBJ2-4,TRBV14,many,CASSQDALAIHPNRDIQYF,TGTGCCAGCAGCCAAGATGCTTTGGCGATACACCCGAATAGGGACATTCAGTACTTC
-,TRBJ2-5,TRBV6-5,many,CASSYSSGWGLQETQYF,TGTGCCAGCAGTTACTCGTCGGGGTGGGGACTCCAAGAGACCCAGTACTTC
-,TRBJ2-3,TRBV12-3/TRBV12-4,-,CASRLGIPGDTQYF,TGTGCCAGCAGGTTGGGAATTCCGGGAGATACGCAGTATTTT
-,TRBJ1-5,TRBV9,few,CASSVGQGDNQPQHF,TGTGCCAGCAGCGTAGGGCAGGGCGACAATCAGCCCCAGCATTTT
TRBD2,TRBJ2-1,TRBV11-2,many,CASSSVKDFRGGPYNEQFF,TGTGCCAGCAGCTCCGTTAAGGACTTCCGGGGGGGCCCCTACAATGAGCAGTTCTTC
-,TRBJ1-5,TRBV6-4,many,CASSDGAEGNQPQHF,TGTGCCAGCAGTGACGGGGCAGAAGGGAATCAGCCCCAGCATTTT
-,TRBJ2-3,TRBV28,-,CASSPTVDTQYF,TGTGCCAGCAGCCCGACAGTAGATACGCAGTATTTT
-,TRBJ2-1,TRBV24-1,many,CATSGADYNEQFF,TGTGCCACCAGTGGCGCGGACTACAATGAGCAGTTCTTC
-,TRBJ2-3,TRBV29-1,many,CSAGSGGVVFTDTQYF,TGCAGCGCTGGGAGCGGCGGCGTGGTTTTCACAGATACGCAGTATTTT
-,TRBJ1-4,TRBV4-2,many,CASSQEQINEKLFF,TGTGCCAGCAGCCAAGAGCAGATTAATGAAAAACTGTTTTTT
-,TRBJ2-7,TRBV4-1,medium-sized,CASSQATGGAREQYF,TGTGCCAGCAGCCAAGCAACTGGGGGGGCGCGTGAACAGTACTTC
-,TRBJ1-3,TRBV5-1,many,CASSEETPDYSGNTIYF,TGCGCCAGCAGCGAGGAGACGCCGGACTACTCTGGAAACACCATATATTTT
-,TRBJ1-4,TRBV19,many,CASRTGSSAETLYF,TGTGCCAGCAGGACTGGGTCTAGTGCAGAAACGCTGTATTTT
TRBD2,TRBJ2-2,TRBV12-3/TRBV12-4,many,CASSLAGGPGELFF,TGTGCCAGCAGCCTAGCGGGGGGACCCGGGGAGCTGTTTTTT
-,TRBJ2-1,TRBV20-1,-,CSARPGGPESYNEQFF,TGCAGTGCCCGCCCCGGGGGGCCCGAATCCTACAATGAGCAGTTCTTC
-,TRBJ1-3,TRBV20-1,-,CSAVDGRSGNTIYF,TGCAGTGCTGTCGACGGCCGCTCTGGAAACACCATATATTTT
TRBD1,TRBJ2-1,TRBV25-1,many,CASSGHRGTHNEQFF,TGTGCCAGCAGTGGGCACAGGGGGACCCACAATGAGCAGTTCTTC
-,TRBJ2-3,TRBV3-1,many,CASSQVAESTDTQYF,TGTGCCAGCAGCCAAGTAGCGGAGAGCACAGATACGCAGTATTTT
TRBD2,TRBJ2-1,TRBV6-2/TRBV6-3,many,CASSRSGRNNEQFF,TGTGCCAGCAGCCGTAGCGGGAGGAACAATGAGCAGTTCTTC
-,TRBJ2-3,TRBV7-2,many,CASSLSPGADTQYF,TGTGCCAGCAGCTTATCTCCAGGGGCAGATACGCAGTATTTT
TRBD2,TRBJ2-1,TRBV7-9,-,CASSFSGRAGEQFF,TGTGCCAGCAGCTTTAGCGGGAGGGCCGGGGAGCAGTTCTTC
-,TRBJ1-5,TRBV7-2,many,CASSLGGDQPQHF,TGTGCCAGCAGCTTGGGAGGGGATCAGCCCCAGCATTTT
-,TRBJ2-1,TRBV11-3,many,CASSSQGPQSASYNEQFF,TGTGCCAGCAGCTCACAGGGCCCCCAGAGCGCCTCCTACAATGAGCAGTTCTTC
-,TRBJ2-3,TRBV7-3,many,CASSLTGLSGPTSTDTQYF,TGTGCCAGCAGCTTAACGGGATTGAGCGGACCGACTAGCACAGATACGCAGTATTTT
TRBD2,TRBJ2-7,TRBV10-2,many,CASSRFAGESSYEQYF,TGCGCCAGCAGTAGGTTTGCGGGGGAAAGCTCCTACGAGCAGTACTTC
-,TRBJ2-1,TRBV3-1,many,CASSQGSSSSLSYNEQFF,TGTGCCAGCAGCCAAGGCTCGAGTAGTAGCCTTTCCTACAATGAGCAGTTCTTC
-,TRBJ2-1,TRBV19,many,CASSIPVNNEQFF,TGTGCCAGTAGTATTCCGGTAAACAATGAGCAGTTCTTC
-,TRBJ2-7,TRBV6-5,many,CASRLTGTGVDEQYF,TGTGCCAGCAGACTAACTGGGACGGGAGTGGACGAGCAGTACTTC
TRBD2,TRBJ2-3,TRBV7-2,-,CASSLNRLAGNTDTQYF,TGTGCCAGCAGCTTAAATCGACTAGCGGGAAACACAGATACGCAGTATTTT
-,TRBJ1-5,TRBV28,many,CASSSMWSNQPQHF,TGTGCCAGCAGCTCTATGTGGAGCAATCAGCCCCAGCATTTT
TRBD1,TRBJ2-1,TRBV27,few,CASSPTGINEQFF,TGTGCCAGCAGTCCGACAGGGATCAATGAGCAGTTCTTC
-,TRBJ1-3,TRBV11-2,-,CASSLQGSGNTIYF,TGTGCCAGCAGCTTGCAGGGGTCGGGAAACACCATATATTTT
TRBD2,TRBJ2-7,TRBV19,many,CASRRTSGAYEQYF,TGTGCCAGTAGGCGGACTAGCGGAGCCTACGAGCAGTACTTC
-,TRBJ2-5,TRBV23-1,many,CASSHKGYQETQYF,TGCGCCAGCAGTCATAAAGGGTACCAAGAGACCCAGTACTTC
-,TRBJ2-4,TRBV6-6,many,CASGDRGQNTLYF,TGTGCCAGCGGTGACCGGGGTCAAAACACCTTGTACTTT
TRBD1,TRBJ2-3,TRBV7-9,many,CASSYYGTGKDTQYF,TGTGCCAGCAGCTATTACGGGACAGGGAAAGATACGCAGTATTTT
TRBD1,TRBJ2-7,TRBV12-3/TRBV12-4,many,CASSPRTGGAYEQYF,TGTGCCAGCAGTCCTCGGACAGGGGGGGCCTACGAGCAGTACTTC
-,TRBJ2-1,TRBV28,-,CASSYRAYNEQFF,TGTGCCAGCAGTTACCGGGCCTACAATGAGCAGTTCTTC
TRBD2,TRBJ2-5,TRBV12-3/TRBV12-4,many,CASSRGTSGETQYF,TGTGCCAGCAGCCGAGGGACTAGCGGAGAGACCCAGTACTTC
-,TRBJ2-7,TRBV12-3/TRBV12-4,many,CASSQSFPGRKSYEQYF,TGTGCCAGCAGTCAAAGCTTTCCGGGACGGAAGTCCTACGAGCAGTACTTC